This entry concerns a single T cell receptor (beta chain). This record belongs to a study of shared clonotypes between healthy human individuals. Selected positively for CCR7 and CD45RO-negative, naive CD8 cells excluded terminally differentiated effector memory CD45RA+ cells. Sequencing was performed with immunoSEQ multiplex PCR; in TCRdb, only in-frame clones are kept and a portion is missing. Here the sample spans about 1.9 million clones, 85% to 95% being singletons. Sequencing was done on a sample of naive CD8+ T cells from PBMCs. The clonotype was recovered from a man aged 18 to 35 in good health. Some clones in this sample may be carry-over from other donors' samples.

The CDR3 sequence is CASSIGPGGRVDTQYF. Written as DNA, the CDR3 is TGTGCCAGCTCAATTGGCCCAGGGGGCCGCGTAGATACGCAGTATTTT. V is TRBV27 and J is TRBJ2-3; 8 nucleotides match TRBD1. The CDR3 has 16 amino acids. Germline V gene sequence: CDR1 MNHEY, CDR2 SMNVEV (reference sequence). The V segment lost 8 bases and the J segment 5 bases; nucleotides outside the gene matches: 15.